This T cell receptor beta chain was retrieved from a study of T cell responses to AZD1222 COVID-19 vaccine. Study-level findings and limits: Across spike, vaccine-associated CD4 TCRs were found, dominant at 160-218 and 743-854. The study found Spike-specific TCR breadth and depth rose after two AZD1222 doses. Close to half of spike-specific TCRs reportedly recognize unmutated variant regions.

Only in-frame clones appear in the TCRdb table, and some are missing; sequencing was by immunoSEQ multiplex PCR. The table lists 200,000 or so clones, 87% of them singletons, with 2.5% to 3% in the top ten. Comments on this clone: No antigen is known for it.

The germline gives CDR1 SGHTA, CDR2 FQGNSA. Trimming cost V 3 bases and J 5 bases, with 7 bases left between them. This CDR3 is built from 12 residues. Sequencing was performed on peripheral blood, taken on day 0 of MenACWY control vaccination. This chain links TRBV7-2 with TRBJ2-5; a possible D gene is TRBD2 (6 bases). This sequence originates from an adult in good health. This CDR3 is CASSLGRETQYF. The CDR3 DNA follows: TGTGCCAGCAGCTTGGGGAGGGAGACCCAGTACTTC.